The 18 T cell receptor beta chains listed next were all sequenced from one sample in a study of blood T cell repertoires in COVID-19. This table comes from immunoSEQ multiplex PCR, and its TCRdb copy is limited to in-frame clones, with some not included. The sample lists under 140,000 clones; roughly 85% were seen once. The material sequenced was peripheral blood. Receptors were obtained from a woman of 80 years or more with active or convalescent COVID-19.

The chain has TRBV14 and TRBJ2-1; 12 nucleotides line up with TRBD2. V was pared by 1 base and J by 1 base, with 11 bases of the junction left unmatched. Germline V gene data show CDR1 as SGHDN and CDR2 as FVKESK. The CDR3 extends over 20 amino acids. CDR3 amino acids: CASSQGATSGRHPSYNEQFF. CDR3 nucleotides: TGTGCCAGCAGCCAAGGAGCGACTAGCGGGAGACACCCTTCCTACAATGAGCAGTTCTTC.

This chain links TRBV2 with TRBJ1-5, with 11 bases fitting TRBD1. V trimming: 6 bases; J trimming: 6 bases; junction bases outside the gene matches: 1. The CDR3 runs to 13 residues. The germline gives CDR1 SNHLY, CDR2 FYNNEI. The CDR3 sequence is CASRGTGGQPQHF. CDR3 in DNA: TGTGCCAGCAGAGGGACAGGGGGTCAGCCCCAGCATTTT.

The chain links TRBV19 to TRBJ2-2; 9 nucleotides match TRBD2. V trimming: 3 bases; J trimming: 4 bases; junction bases outside the gene matches: 6. The CDR3 runs 16 residues. CDR1 is LNHDA, CDR2 SQIVND, per germline (reference sequence). The CDR3 region has the DNA TGTGCCAGTAGTATTGGGGCGGGAGGGCTCACCGGGGAGCTGTTTTTT. Translation: CASSIGAGGLTGELFF.

This clone was observed at least ten times. J is TRBJ2-7 and V is TRBV11-1; a weak D match, TRBD2 (6 bases). From germline, CDR1 is SGHAT and CDR2 FQDESV (reference sequence). V was pared by 6 bases and J by 1 base, with 13 bases between. The CDR3 length is 14 residues. The CDR3 loop reads CASRRDRYSYEQYF. DNA for the CDR3: TGTGCCAGCAGGCGGGACCGTTATTCCTACGAGCAGTACTTC.

This chain uses TRBV7-2 with TRBJ1-2; 7 bases agree with TRBD1. The ends lost 5 bases at V and 2 bases at J; junction bases unmatched: 11. CDR1 SGHTA and CDR2 FQGNSA come from the germline V gene. The CDR3 consists of 16 residues. The DNA for the CDR3 is TGTGCCAGCAGCCCCCGCGCAGGGGGATGGAACTATGGCTACACCTTC. It yields the protein CASSPRAGGWNYGYTF.

The genes are TRBV30 and TRBJ2-7; 7 bases are a match to TRBD1. The CDR3 consists of 13 residues. The V segment lost 5 bases and the J segment 6 bases; nucleotides outside the gene matches: 10. Per the germline V gene, CDR1 is GTSNPN and CDR2 is SVGIG (reference sequence). For the CDR3, the DNA is TGTGCCTGGGGTAGACAGGGTTTGGGCGAGCAGTACTTC. Its translation is CAWGRQGLGEQYF.

This sequence joins TRBV24-1 and TRBJ2-1, with 8 nucleotides matching TRBD2. This CDR3 contains 17 residues. Germline trimming cut 2 bases from V and 0 bases from J; bases unmatched to any gene: 5. Germline V gene lookup returns CDR1 KGHDR and CDR2 SFDVKD. CDR3 sequence (DNA): TGTGCCACCAGTGATTATGGGAGCGGGAGCTCCTACAATGAGCAGTTCTTC. It codes for CATSDYGSGSSYNEQFF.

Comment on this clone: Because it lacks the conserved phenylalanine or tryptophan at the end, this CDR3 is likely a read error. The DNA is omitted, as the CDR3 cannot be located on it reliably, and the CDR3 follows TCRdb's listing. The rearrangement uses TRBV10-1 and TRBJ2-7; the DNA was not used to check the table's D call, TRBD1. Germline V gives CDR1 WNHNN, CDR2 SYGVQD (reference sequence). Counting both end residues, the CDR3 totals 9 amino acids. The CDR3 sequence: CASSPTGVA.

The chain links TRBV19 to TRBJ2-5; 8 positions agree with TRBD2. The CDR3 totals 16 residues. The J segment lost 5 bases and the V segment lost 5 bases, leaving 13 bases of the junction unmatched. CDR1 and CDR2 from the germline V gene are LNHDA and SQIVND (reference sequence). CDR3: CASSPGLVRARETQYF. The DNA of the CDR3 is TGTGCCAGTAGTCCGGGACTAGTGCGAGCTCGGGAGACCCAGTACTTC.

This sequence joins TRBV5-1 and TRBJ1-1; maybe TRBD1 (5 bases). V lost 4 bases and J lost 3, with 10 bases in between. The CDR3 has 13 amino acids. Germline lookup yields CDR1 SGHRS and CDR2 YFSETQ. CDR3 residues: CASSPSGDTEAFF. CDR3 coding DNA: TGCGCCAGCAGCCCGTCGGGGGACACTGAAGCTTTCTTT.

The chain combines TRBV30 with TRBJ2-7; 8 bases are shared with TRBD1. The V gene end was trimmed by 5 bases and the J gene end by 5 bases; junction bases not matched to a gene: 5. The CDR3 extends over 12 amino acids. CDR1 GTSNPN and CDR2 SVGIG come from the germline V gene (reference sequence). CDR3 loop: CAWGQGNNEQYF. As DNA, the CDR3 is TGTGCCTGGGGACAGGGAAATAACGAGCAGTACTTC.

The CDR3 DNA is TGTGCCAGCTCCCGAAGCAATGGGTGGGAGGAGACCCAGTACTTC. It yields the protein CASSRSNGWEETQYF. This rearrangement joins TRBV18 to TRBJ2-5, with D possibly matching TRBD2 (5 bases). Germline assignment: CDR1 KGHSH and CDR2 LQKENI. Trimming cost V 6 bases and J 5 bases, with 19 bases left between them. The CDR3 extends over 15 amino acids.

The J gene is TRBJ1-5, the V gene TRBV5-8, with D tentatively TRBD1 (6 bases). Deletions cut 0 bases from V and 4 bases from J, with 14 bases between. The CDR3 runs 16 residues. Germline CDR1 reads SGHTS; CDR2 reads YDEGEE. The DNA of the CDR3 is TGTGCCAGCAGCTTGGGGACAGCGCCAGGGAATCAGCCCCAGCATTTT. Its translation is CASSLGTAPGNQPQHF. Full variable domain (rest looked up from reference TRBV5-8 and TRBJ1-5): EAGVTQSPTHLIKTRGQQATLRCSPISGHTSVYWYQQALGLGLQFLLWYDEGEERNRGNFPPRFSGRQFPNYSSELNVNALELEDSALYLCASSLGTAPGNQPQHFGDGTRLSIL.

The CDR3 nucleotides read TGTGCCAGCAGCCAAGACGTGGCGGCGGACTACGAGCAGTACTTC. This encodes CASSQDVAADYEQYF. The gene calls are TRBV4-2 and TRBJ2-7; no clear D. The CDR3 length is 15 residues. Trimming took 0 bases from V and 3 from J, leaving 12 bases between them. Germline values: CDR1 LGHNA, CDR2 YNFKEQ.

The chain employs TRBV15 and TRBJ1-2; TRBD1 aligns across 11 bases. The CDR3 is 17 amino acids. Germline CDR1 is LNHNV and CDR2 is YYDKDF (reference sequence). V lost 0 bases, J lost 8 bases, and 11 bases stayed unmatched. The CDR3: CATSRDQGGDRGAGYTF. CDR3 coding DNA: TGTGCCACCAGCAGAGATCAGGGTGGGGACAGGGGGGCCGGCTACACCTTC.

This sequence joins TRBV7-2 and TRBJ2-1; a possible D gene is TRBD2 (5 bases). Germline V CDR1 and CDR2: SGHTA, FQGNSA. This CDR3 region has 15 residues. Trimming stripped 8 bases from V and 0 bases from J, with 14 bases between. CDR3 loop: CASYPPGISYNEQFF. For the CDR3, the DNA is TGTGCCAGCTACCCTCCCGGGATCTCCTACAATGAGCAGTTCTTC.

The chain couples TRBV14 to TRBJ1-2, with TRBD1 as a possible D gene (5 bases). Trimming removed 1 base at V and 8 bases at J, with 20 bases between. The CDR3 is 16 amino acids. Germline loops: CDR1 SGHDN, CDR2 FVKESK. CDR3 loop: CASSQVPGKGIRGYTF. CDR3 in DNA: TGTGCCAGCAGCCAAGTGCCAGGGAAGGGGATCCGCGGCTACACCTTC.

The J gene is TRBJ2-3, the V gene TRBV5-4; maybe TRBD2 (6 bases). V was pared by 5 bases and J by 4 bases, with 14 bases between. The CDR3 sequence is 14 residues long. The germline V gene encodes CDR1 SGHNT and CDR2 YYREEE (reference sequence). DNA for the CDR3: TGTGCCAGCAGTCCGGGAGTAAGCCCAGATACGCAGTATTTT. Amino acids: CASSPGVSPDTQYF.